One sample yielded the 23 T cell receptor beta chains listed below, sequenced in a study of spatial heterogeneity in lung cancer. Using its own MiXCR run on the 5' RACE reads, TCRdb lists one record per CDR3 protein. The sample records approximately 12,000 distinct CDR3 sequences, more than 4.5% being singletons. Time point defined: sample taken at primary tumor resection. No cells were sorted before sequencing. The whole RNA sequenced was extracted from tumor, nontumor lung or frozen PBMC. The sample consisted of lung tumor tissue, taken at surgery. The source is a human donor with early-stage non-small cell lung cancer.

This clonotype was found many times. A library prepared for alpha chains yielded this beta chain as an off-target read; its size is of little meaning. The V call is TRBV3-1, the J call TRBJ2-1, with 8 bases fitting TRBD1. The CDR3 length is 18 residues. The germline gives CDR1 LGHDT, CDR2 YNNKEL (reference sequence). With 0 bases clipped from V and 4 bases from J, the junction kept 11 bases outside the gene matches. The CDR3 reads CASSQDLIQDRGYNEQFF. For the CDR3, the DNA is TGTGCCAGCAGCCAAGACCTGATCCAAGACAGGGGATACAATGAGCAGTTCTTC.

Many counts were recorded for this clonotype. Found in a library prepared for alpha chains, this beta chain is an off-target read, and its abundance has little meaning. The chain has TRBV30 and TRBJ2-1; TRBD2 might be the D (5 bases). Trimming cost V 5 bases and J 9 bases, with 14 bases left between them. Germline V gene sequence: CDR1 GTSNPN, CDR2 SVGIG (reference sequence). This CDR3 has 12 amino acids. The CDR3 reads CAWLAVSTEQFF. For the CDR3, the DNA is TGTGCCTGGCTAGCCGTGAGCACTGAGCAGTTCTTC.

This clonotype was seen at least ten times. The library was designed around alpha chains, so this beta chain is a stray read whose abundance carries little weight. V gene TRBV2 combines with J gene TRBJ2-2; TRBD1 agrees at 10 bases. Germline V gene data show CDR1 as SNHLY and CDR2 as FYNNEI. There are 15 residues in the CDR3. V was pared by 7 bases and J by 4 bases, with 6 bases of the junction left unmatched. Written as DNA, the CDR3 is TGTGCCAGCACTTACGGGACAGGGGTCACCGGGGAGCTGTTTTTT. This sequence encodes CASTYGTGVTGELFF.

This clonotype was detected ten times or more. This beta chain appears as a stray read in a library generated for alpha chains; its size is not informative. This rearrangement joins TRBV28 to TRBJ2-6; no clear D gene. CDR1 and CDR2 (germline): MDHEN, SYDVKM. The CDR3 runs to 14 residues. The germline V and J ends were trimmed by 3 bases and 0 bases, with 3 bases remaining between them. The CDR3 reads CASSFSSGANVLTF. CDR3 DNA sequence: TGTGCCAGCAGTTTCAGCTCTGGGGCCAACGTCCTGACTTTC.

There are a few counts of this clonotype. In a library made to pick up alpha chains, this beta chain is a stray read with a size that means little. V and J are TRBV5-6 and TRBJ1-2, with D tentatively TRBD1 (5 bases). Germline V gene data show CDR1 as SGHDT and CDR2 as YYEEEE. V shed 0 bases and J shed 2 bases, with 5 bases lying between them. The CDR3 runs 13 residues. This chain's CDR3 is CASSLAGNYGYTF. The CDR3 DNA reads as TGTGCCAGCAGCTTGGCAGGGAACTATGGCTACACCTTC. Full variable domain (outside the CDR3, taken from reference TRBV5-6 and TRBJ1-2): DAGVTQSPTHLIKTRGQQVTLRCSPKSGHDTVSWYQQALGQGPQFIFQYYEEEERQRGNFPDRFSGHQFPNYSSELNVNALLLGDSALYLCASSLAGNYGYTFGSGTRLTVV.

In its sample, this clonotype was seen many times. Within a library made for alpha chains, this beta chain is off target, and its count is uninformative. The chain is built from TRBV7-9 and TRBJ1-6; 9 positions agree with TRBD1. The trim removed 3 bases at V and 9 bases at J, leaving 6 bases unmatched. Per germline, CDR1 SEHNR and CDR2 FQNEAQ (reference sequence). This CDR3 is 15 amino acids long. CDR3 sequence reads: CASSLWTGEGSPLHF. CDR3 nucleotide sequence: TGTGCCAGCAGCTTGTGGACAGGGGAAGGTTCACCCCTCCACTTT.

Many counts were recorded for this clonotype. This beta chain is a stray sequence in a library constructed for alpha chains; its clone size is not meaningful. This chain joins TRBV6-1 and TRBJ2-7, with no clear D. Germline CDR1 reads MNHNS; CDR2 reads SASEGT. V lost 2 bases and J lost 5, with 13 bases in between. CDR3 length: 14 amino acids. CDR3 coding DNA: TGTGCCAGCAGTGAAATGGTCTTTCACCACGAGCAGTACGTC. The encoded protein is CASSEMVFHHEQYV.

This clonotype was counted many times. This beta chain is a stray sequence in a library constructed for alpha chains; its clone size is not meaningful. This rearrangement joins TRBV6-6 to TRBJ2-1; 13 bases map to TRBD2. Germline CDR1 and CDR2: MNHNY and SVGAGI (reference sequence). With V trimmed by 6 bases and J by 8 bases, 13 bases remained unmatched. The CDR3 totals 17 residues. The CDR3 DNA follows: TGTGCCAGCAGCCCGACCCAAGGACTAGCGGGAGTCCATGAGCAGTTCTTC. It specifies CASSPTQGLAGVHEQFF.

This clonotype was observed at least ten times. This beta chain is off target for a library built for alpha chains, so its abundance means little. The V call is TRBV18, the J call TRBJ2-5; a weak D match, TRBD1 (5 bases). The CDR3 extends over 14 amino acids. CDR1 is KGHSH and CDR2 is LQKENI in the germline V gene. V was pared by 3 bases and J by 2 bases, with 10 bases between. The CDR3 reads CASSPFQGQETQYF. CDR3 sequence (DNA): TGTGCCAGCTCACCTTTCCAGGGTCAAGAGACCCAGTACTTC.

This clonotype has ten or more counts. For a library built for alpha chains, this beta chain is a stray read; little rests on its size. The V gene is TRBV18, the J gene TRBJ1-4; D gene ambiguous. CDR1 is KGHSH and CDR2 is LQKENI in the germline V gene. The CDR3 sequence is 15 residues long. Trimming took 2 bases from V and 4 from J, leaving 11 bases between them. CDR3 bases: TGTGCCAGCTCACCATACAACAGAGATAATGAAAAACTGTTTTTT. Its translation is CASSPYNRDNEKLFF.

This clonotype was detected ten times or more. Little can be read into the size of this beta chain, an off-target read in a library designed for alpha chains. The chain has TRBV29-1 and TRBJ1-1; D unclear. Trimming pared 8 bases from V and 2 bases from J, leaving 21 bases between. Germline values: CDR1 SQVTM, CDR2 ANQGSEA. There are 15 residues in the CDR3. The CDR3 loop reads CSTSPPGISNTEAFF. CDR3 sequence (DNA): TGCAGCACCAGCCCGCCGGGAATCAGTAACACTGAAGCTTTCTTT.

In this sample, this clonotype turned up a few times. The library was built for alpha chains, so this beta chain is an off-target read and its size means little. The chain carries TRBV2 and TRBJ2-3; maybe TRBD2 (6 bases). Trimming cost V 6 bases and J 2 bases, with 15 bases left between them. This CDR3 region has 15 residues. Germline V lookup: CDR1 SNHLY, CDR2 FYNNEI. The DNA for the CDR3 is TGTGCCAGCAGAAAAGATCGGAGGGCCACAGATACGCAGTATTTT. Translation gives CASRKDRRATDTQYF.

This clonotype has ten or more counts. Little can be read into the size of this beta chain, an off-target read in a library designed for alpha chains. This sequence joins TRBV30 and TRBJ1-2; 7 positions agree with TRBD1. CDR3 length equals 12 residues. Looked up from germline, CDR1 is GTSNPN and CDR2 is SVGIG (reference sequence). With 1 base clipped from V and 7 bases from J, the junction kept 3 bases outside the gene matches. This CDR3 is CAWSENRGGYTF. As DNA, the CDR3 is TGTGCCTGGAGTGAAAACAGGGGTGGCTACACCTTC.

This clonotype was observed many times. A library prepared for alpha chains yielded this beta chain as an off-target read; its size is of little meaning. The V and J genes are TRBV3-1 and TRBJ2-5; 11 bases line up with TRBD2. The V gene's germline CDR1 is LGHDT and CDR2 YNNKEL (reference sequence). Unmatched junction bases numbered 7, after V lost 8 bases and J lost 2 bases. CDR3 length equals 15 residues. The CDR3 here is CASLLAGGLQETQYF. DNA of the CDR3: TGTGCCAGCCTCCTAGCGGGGGGACTTCAAGAGACCCAGTACTTC.

This clonotype was seen ten or more times. This beta chain slipped into a library made for alpha chains as a stray read, so its size is not meaningful. This rearrangement joins TRBV7-9 to TRBJ1-4, with no clear D. CDR3 length: 16 residues. Trimming pared 5 bases from V and 0 bases from J, leaving 13 bases between. Germline CDR1 is SEHNR and CDR2 is FQNEAQ (reference sequence). CDR3 in amino acids: CASSPLPGATNEKLFF. The DNA of the CDR3 is TGTGCCAGCAGCCCCCTCCCCGGTGCAACTAATGAAAAACTGTTTTTT.

In its sample, this clonotype was seen many times. Little can be read into the size of this beta chain, an off-target read in a library designed for alpha chains. This chain connects TRBV28 to TRBJ2-2, with D possibly TRBD1 on 5 matching bases. Trimming shortened V by 3 bases and J by 3 bases, and 8 bases separated the two germline ends. This CDR3 contains 14 residues. CDR1 MDHEN and CDR2 SYDVKM come from the germline V gene. The CDR3 DNA sequence: TGTGCCAGCAGTTTCCGCAGGGACACCGGGGAGCTGTTTTTT. Translating it yields CASSFRRDTGELFF.

This clonotype has a count of ten or more. Being off target in a library aimed at alpha chains, this beta chain has a size of little meaning. The chain combines TRBV6-5 with TRBJ2-5; D unclear. Trimming stripped 5 bases from V and 1 base from J, with 8 bases between. The germline V gene encodes CDR1 MNHEY and CDR2 SVGAGI. This CDR3 comprises 13 residues. The CDR3 loop reads CASSPMVQETQYF. Written as DNA, the CDR3 is TGTGCCAGCAGTCCCATGGTCCAAGAGACCCAGTACTTC.

There are a few counts of this clonotype. The library was built for alpha chains, so this beta chain is an off-target read and its size means little. The chain combines TRBV7-9 with TRBJ1-2; 7 positions match TRBD1. Germline values: CDR1 SEHNR, CDR2 FQNEAQ (reference sequence). J was trimmed by 4 bases and V by 4 bases; bases with no gene match: 9. The CDR3 extends over 15 amino acids. The chain's CDR3 is CASSSMGQPSYGYTF. The CDR3 nucleotides read TGTGCCAGCAGCTCAATGGGACAGCCCAGCTATGGCTACACCTTC.

The table lists this clonotype with many counts. This beta chain is an off-target read within a library intended for alpha chains, so its frequency means little. This chain joins TRBV12-5 and TRBJ2-3; the D is unclear. Germline assignment: CDR1 LGHNT and CDR2 FRNRAP. This CDR3 comprises 14 residues. Deletions cut 3 bases from V and 2 bases from J, with 9 bases between. In DNA form, the CDR3 reads TGTGCTAGTGGTTTAGGGCAGATCACAGATACGCAGTATTTT. It specifies CASGLGQITDTQYF.

Notes on this clonotype: This beta chain represents an off-target read in a library built for alpha chains; its size is of limited meaning. The V gene is TRBV7-2, the J gene TRBJ2-7; no firm D call. This CDR3 comprises 14 residues. V was pared by 5 bases and J by 0 bases, with 11 bases between. The germline gives CDR1 SGHTA, CDR2 FQGNSA. CDR3 nucleotide sequence: TGTGCCAGCAGCGAGACAAGATCCTCCTACGAGCAGTACTTC. It yields the protein CASSETRSSYEQYF. Filled out from reference TRBV7-2 and TRBJ2-7, the complete variable domain reads GAGVSQSPSNKVTEKGKDVELRCDPISGHTALYWYRQSLGQGLEFLIYFQGNSAPDKSGLPSDRFSAERTGGSVSTLTIQRTQQEDSAVYLCASSETRSSYEQYFGPGTRLTVT.

This clonotype was detected ten times or more. This beta chain is a stray read from a library made for alpha chains; its abundance is not meaningful. The chain carries TRBV4-2 and TRBJ2-3; 7 bases map to TRBD2. V was clipped by 7 bases and J by 1 base; unmatched bases: 8. The CDR3 has 15 residues. CDR1 is LGHNA and CDR2 is YNFKEQ in the germline V gene. DNA of the CDR3: TGTGCCAGCACTCTAGAGGCGGGAGGCACAGATACGCAGTATTTT. It yields the protein CASTLEAGGTDTQYF.

This clonotype was counted many times. The library was designed around alpha chains, so this beta chain is a stray read whose abundance carries little weight. The chain joins TRBV4-2 to TRBJ2-1; no clear D. The V gene lost 4 bases and the J gene lost 0 bases, with 13 bases spanning the gap. Germline-derived CDR1 and CDR2 are LGHNA and YNFKEQ. The length of the CDR3 is 16 residues. The CDR3 DNA sequence: TGTGCCAGCAGCCTCGAGACTCAGAGCTCCTACAATGAGCAGTTCTTC. Protein product: CASSLETQSSYNEQFF.

This clonotype appeared many times. This beta chain is a stray sequence in a library constructed for alpha chains; its clone size is not meaningful. The genes are TRBV30 and TRBJ2-3, with 7 nucleotides matching TRBD1. The V gene end was trimmed by 0 bases and the J gene end by 7 bases; junction bases not matched to a gene: 7. The CDR3 is made up of 14 amino acids. CDR1 GTSNPN and CDR2 SVGIG come from the germline V gene (reference sequence). The CDR3 coding sequence is TGTGCCTGGAGTGTAGACAGGGATCGGAATACGCAGTATTTT. It translates to CAWSVDRDRNTQYF.